This TCR beta chain comes out of a study of cytomegalovirus exposure and HLA in healthy donors. As for the study in general: The approximately 120 validation repertoires, a later analysis reported, used the same platform as the approximately 670 repertoires from the first cohort.

A remark on this clone: Antigen unknown.

The V gene's germline CDR1 is GTSNPN and CDR2 SVGIG (reference sequence). The V gene lost 0 bases and the J gene lost 0 bases, with 12 bases spanning the gap. There are 16 residues in the CDR3. Study results and limitations: Investigators reported approximately 170 TCR beta chains as tied to cytomegalovirus. Rarity characterized most TCR sequences, yet some public TCRs appeared in many donors.

This table comes from immunoSEQ multiplex PCR, and its TCRdb copy is limited to in-frame clones, with some not included. In the table there are about 74,000 clones, approximately 93% of which are singletons. The sample taken for sequencing was PBMCs. This TCR came from a man younger than 30 in good health and CMV-seropositive. The chain joins TRBV30 to TRBJ2-4; D is unclear. The CDR3 sequence: CAWSVGGLLAKNIQYF. The CDR3 DNA is TGTGCCTGGAGTGTAGGCGGCCTACTAGCCAAAAACATTCAGTACTTC.